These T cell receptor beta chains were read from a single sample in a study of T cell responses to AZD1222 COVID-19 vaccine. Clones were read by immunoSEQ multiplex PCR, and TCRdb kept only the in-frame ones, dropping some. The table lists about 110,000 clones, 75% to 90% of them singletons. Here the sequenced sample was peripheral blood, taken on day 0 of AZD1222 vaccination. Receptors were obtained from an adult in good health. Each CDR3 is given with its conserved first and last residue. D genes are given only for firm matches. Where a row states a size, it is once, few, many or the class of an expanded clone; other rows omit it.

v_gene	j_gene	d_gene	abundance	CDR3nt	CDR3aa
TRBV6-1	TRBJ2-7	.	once	TGTGCCAGCAGTGAAACGGGGGGCCGGACCTACGAGCAGTACTTC	CASSETGGRTYEQYF
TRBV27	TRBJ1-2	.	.	TGTGCCAGCAGTTTAGTACGGTCAGGAGGCTACACCTTC	CASSLVRSGGYTF
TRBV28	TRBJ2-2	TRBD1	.	TGTGCCAGCAGAATAGGGGGCCCCACCGGGGAGCTGTTTTTT	CASRIGGPTGELFF
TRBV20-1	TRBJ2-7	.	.	.	CSASTSAGISYEQYF
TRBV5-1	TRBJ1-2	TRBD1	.	TGCGCCAGCAGCCCGAACGCCGGGACAGAAAACCACTATGGCTACACCTTC	CASSPNAGTENHYGYTF
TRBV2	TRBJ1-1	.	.	TGTGCCAGCAGTGAATCCTATGAAGCTTTCTTT	CASSESYEAFF
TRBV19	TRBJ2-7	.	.	TGTGCCAGTAAAATTGTGGCGGGGACCAATTACGAGCAGTACTTC	CASKIVAGTNYEQYF
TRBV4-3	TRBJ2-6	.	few	TGCGCCAGCAGCACCCTCGAAGACCGGAACTCTGGGGCCAACGTCCTGACTTTC	CASSTLEDRNSGANVLTF
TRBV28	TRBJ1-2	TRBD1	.	TGTGCCAGCAGCCCCGAACAGGGGAAGGGTGGCTACACCTTC	CASSPEQGKGGYTF
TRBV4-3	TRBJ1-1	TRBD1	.	TGCGCCAGCAGCCTCCGGACAGGGGGCACGAACACTGAAGCTTTCTTT	CASSLRTGGTNTEAFF
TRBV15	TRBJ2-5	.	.	TGTGCCACCAGCAGAGGGGGAATCCGGGAGACCCAGTACTTC	CATSRGGIRETQYF
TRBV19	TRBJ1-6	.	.	TGTGCCAGTAGTGCCCCACAGGGACTAAATTCACCCCTCCACTTT	CASSAPQGLNSPLHF
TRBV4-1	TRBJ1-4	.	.	TGCGCCAGCAGCCCTACGGGAGCTACTAATGAAAAACTGTTTTTT	CASSPTGATNEKLFF
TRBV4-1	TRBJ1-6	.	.	TGCGCCAGCAGCCAAGTCAGGGGCGTCGGGAATTCACCCCTCCACTTT	CASSQVRGVGNSPLHF
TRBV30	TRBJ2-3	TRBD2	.	TGTGCCTGGGCAACCGGGACTAGCGGGTTTACTAGCACAGATACGCAGTATTTT	CAWATGTSGFTSTDTQYF
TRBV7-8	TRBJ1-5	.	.	TGTGCCAGCAGCCCAATTACCAATCAGCCCCAGCATTTT	CASSPITNQPQHF
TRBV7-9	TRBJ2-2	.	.	TGTGCCAGCAGCTTAGACCGGTCTGCCAGTAGAATTGGCGGGGAGCTGTTTTTT	CASSLDRSASRIGGELFF
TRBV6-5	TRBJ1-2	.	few	TGTGCCAGCAGTCCCCGAGGGCGCAACTATGGCTACACCTTC	CASSPRGRNYGYTF
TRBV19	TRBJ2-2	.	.	TGTGCCACCCGCCCTGTAAGCACCGGGGAGCTGTTTTTT	CATRPVSTGELFF
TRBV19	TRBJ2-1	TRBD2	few	TGTGCCAGTAGTACTAGGACGGGACTAGTCGAGAATGAGCAGTTCTTC	CASSTRTGLVENEQFF
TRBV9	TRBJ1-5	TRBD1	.	TGTGCCAGCAGCGTGGCAGGGGGCCAGCCCCAGCATTTT	CASSVAGGQPQHF
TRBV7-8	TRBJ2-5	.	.	TGTGCCAGCAGCTTAGCGCAATCCAGCCAAGAGACCCAGTACTTC	CASSLAQSSQETQYF
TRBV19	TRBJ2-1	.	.	TGTGCCAGTAGTCCGCTAGCGCGAGGGCACAATGAGCAGTTCTTC	CASSPLARGHNEQFF
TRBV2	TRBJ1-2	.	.	TGTGCCAGCAGTGCTACAGGGAGCTATGGCTACACCTTC	CASSATGSYGYTF
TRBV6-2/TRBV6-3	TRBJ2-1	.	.	TGTGCCAGCAGTGACAAGGGAACGTACAATGAGCAGTTCTTC	CASSDKGTYNEQFF
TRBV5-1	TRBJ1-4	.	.	TGCGCCAGCAGCTCGACTGAACGGATAGCTAATGAAAAACTGTTTTTT	CASSSTERIANEKLFF
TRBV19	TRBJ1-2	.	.	TGTGCCAGTAGCATCGACAGTAACTATGGCTACACCTTC	CASSIDSNYGYTF
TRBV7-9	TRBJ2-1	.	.	TGTGCCAGCAGCTTAGGAGAGACAGCGTACAATGAGCAGTTCTTC	CASSLGETAYNEQFF
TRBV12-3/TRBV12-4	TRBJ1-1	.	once	TGTGCCAGCAGTTTATTTGTGAACACTGAAGCTTTCTTT	CASSLFVNTEAFF
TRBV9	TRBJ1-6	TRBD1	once	TGTGCCAGCAGCGCGGGACAGGAAAATTCACCCCTCCACTTT	CASSAGQENSPLHF
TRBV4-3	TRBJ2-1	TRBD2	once	TGCGCCAGCAGCACCGGGGCTAGCGGGAGAAATGAGCAGTTCTTC	CASSTGASGRNEQFF
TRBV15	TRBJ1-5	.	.	TGTGCCACCAGCAGAGCTACGGGTGCGGATCAGCCCCAGCATTTT	CATSRATGADQPQHF
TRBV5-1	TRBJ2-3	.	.	TGCGCCAGCAGCCCTGGAACGGGCTCTAGCACAGATACGCAGTATTTT	CASSPGTGSSTDTQYF
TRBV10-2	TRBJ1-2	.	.	TGCGCCAGCAGTGGTAACATACTTAACTATGGCTACACCTTC	CASSGNILNYGYTF
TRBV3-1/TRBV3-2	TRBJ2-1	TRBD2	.	TGTGCCAGCAGCCATTCTAGCGGGGTTAGCTCCTACAATGAGCAGTTCTTC	CASSHSSGVSSYNEQFF
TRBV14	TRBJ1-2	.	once	TGTGCCAGCAGCCAAGTGGGGGGACGTTCGATCTATGGCTACACCTTC	CASSQVGGRSIYGYTF
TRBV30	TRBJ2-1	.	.	TGTGCCTGGCACAGAAAAGGAGGGACCTACAATGAGCAGTTCTTC	CAWHRKGGTYNEQFF
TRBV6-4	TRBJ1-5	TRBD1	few	TGTGCCAGCAGTCCGGGACAGGGGGCGAATCAGCCCCAGCATTTT	CASSPGQGANQPQHF
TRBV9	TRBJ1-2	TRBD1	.	TGTGCCAGCAGCACGCAGGGGGGACAGGGGGCTCTTAAAGGCTACACCTTC	CASSTQGGQGALKGYTF
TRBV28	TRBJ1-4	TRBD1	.	TGTGCCAGCATCCTAGGCAGGGGGGCAACTAATGAAAAACTGTTTTTT	CASILGRGATNEKLFF
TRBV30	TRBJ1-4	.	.	TGTGCCTGGAGTCCCGCTTGGGGCAGGAATGAAAAACTGTTTTTT	CAWSPAWGRNEKLFF
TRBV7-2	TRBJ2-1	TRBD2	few	TGTGCCAGCAGCCCGCGGGGAGCGGGGGGGCCCTACAATGAGCAGTTCTTC	CASSPRGAGGPYNEQFF